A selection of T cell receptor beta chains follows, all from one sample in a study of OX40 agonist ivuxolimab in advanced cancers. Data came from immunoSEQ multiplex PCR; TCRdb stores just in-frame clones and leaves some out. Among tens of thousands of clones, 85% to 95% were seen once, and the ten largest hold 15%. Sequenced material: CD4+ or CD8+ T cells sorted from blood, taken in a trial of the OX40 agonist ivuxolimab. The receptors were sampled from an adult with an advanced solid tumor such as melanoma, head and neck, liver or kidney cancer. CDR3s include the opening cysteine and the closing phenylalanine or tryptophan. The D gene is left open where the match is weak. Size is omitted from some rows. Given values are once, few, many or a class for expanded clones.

cdr3_nt: TGTGCCAGCAGTTACTCGCGGGGGGGGACAGATACGCAGTATTTT
cdr3_aa: CASSYSRGGTDTQYF
d_call: TRBD2
v_call: TRBV6-5
j_call: TRBJ2-3
clone_size: .

cdr3_nt: TGTGCCAGCGGGAGAGGGAATGAGCAGTACTTC
cdr3_aa: CASGRGNEQYF
d_call: .
v_call: TRBV6-1
j_call: TRBJ2-7
clone_size: .

cdr3_nt: TGTGCCAGCAGCTTAGACCCGGCGCGGGAGACCCAGTACTTC
cdr3_aa: CASSLDPARETQYF
d_call: .
v_call: TRBV7-9
j_call: TRBJ2-5
clone_size: .

cdr3_nt: TGTGCCAGCAGTGAGGGGACAGGGGGGACTTGGGATACGCAGTATTTT
cdr3_aa: CASSEGTGGTWDTQYF
d_call: TRBD1
v_call: TRBV2
j_call: TRBJ2-3
clone_size: .

cdr3_nt: TGTGCCAGCAGCCAAGGCTACCGTGGGACTAATATCTACAATGAGCAGTTCTTC
cdr3_aa: CASSQGYRGTNIYNEQFF
d_call: TRBD2
v_call: TRBV14
j_call: TRBJ2-1
clone_size: .

cdr3_nt: TGTGCCAGCAGTCCGAGAGCCGGGACACCGAACACCGGGGAGCTGTTTTTT
cdr3_aa: CASSPRAGTPNTGELFF
d_call: .
v_call: TRBV7-9
j_call: TRBJ2-2
clone_size: once

cdr3_nt: TGCAGCGGCTTATTGAGCTCTGGAAACACCATATATTTT
cdr3_aa: CSGLLSSGNTIYF
d_call: .
v_call: TRBV29-1
j_call: TRBJ1-3
clone_size: .

cdr3_nt: TGTGCCAGCAGCATAGGGGCAGATACGCAGTATTTT
cdr3_aa: CASSIGADTQYF
d_call: .
v_call: TRBV27
j_call: TRBJ2-3
clone_size: .

cdr3_nt: TGTGCCAGCAGTTTAATTTTCGGGACAGGTAACAATCAGCCCCAGCATTTT
cdr3_aa: CASSLIFGTGNNQPQHF
d_call: TRBD1
v_call: TRBV28
j_call: TRBJ1-5
clone_size: .

cdr3_nt: TGTGCCATCGGACTAGCGGGAGACGAGCAGTACTTC
cdr3_aa: CAIGLAGDEQYF
d_call: TRBD2
v_call: TRBV11-2
j_call: TRBJ2-7
clone_size: .

cdr3_nt: TGTGCCAGCAGTGAAAATGAGGTGGGGAACACTGAAGCTTTCTTT
cdr3_aa: CASSENEVGNTEAFF
d_call: .
v_call: TRBV6-1
j_call: TRBJ1-1
clone_size: .

cdr3_nt: TGTGCCAGCAGCTTTAGCGGGGACCCCTACGAGCAGTACTTC
cdr3_aa: CASSFSGDPYEQYF
d_call: TRBD2
v_call: TRBV7-2
j_call: TRBJ2-7
clone_size: .

cdr3_nt: TGTGCCAGCGCCCCTTTCAGGGGCTCCTACGAGCAGTACTTC
cdr3_aa: CASAPFRGSYEQYF
d_call: .
v_call: TRBV28
j_call: TRBJ2-7
clone_size: .

cdr3_nt: TGCGCCAGCAGCCAATTCGGGACAGGGGTCGACGAGCAGTACTTC
cdr3_aa: CASSQFGTGVDEQYF
d_call: TRBD1
v_call: TRBV4-3
j_call: TRBJ2-7
clone_size: .

cdr3_nt: TGCAGTGTAATAGGGGCCTACGAGCAGTACTTC
cdr3_aa: CSVIGAYEQYF
d_call: .
v_call: TRBV20-1
j_call: TRBJ2-7
clone_size: .

cdr3_nt: TGTGCCAGCAGCTTACGGGACAGTACCCTCCTCTATGGCTACACCTTC
cdr3_aa: CASSLRDSTLLYGYTF
d_call: TRBD1
v_call: TRBV5-5
j_call: TRBJ1-2
clone_size: .

cdr3_nt: TGTGCCAGCAGCCCCCCCTTCGGTGGGGAGCTGTTTTTT
cdr3_aa: CASSPPFGGELFF
d_call: .
v_call: TRBV5-5
j_call: TRBJ2-2
clone_size: .

cdr3_nt: TGTGCCAGTAGTTCAAAACTAGCCTACGAGCAGTACTTC
cdr3_aa: CASSSKLAYEQYF
d_call: .
v_call: TRBV19
j_call: TRBJ2-7
clone_size: .

cdr3_nt: TGTGCCTGGAGTGTCCAGGGGCTGAATCAGCCCCAGCATTTT
cdr3_aa: CAWSVQGLNQPQHF
d_call: .
v_call: TRBV30
j_call: TRBJ1-5
clone_size: .

cdr3_nt: TGTGCCAGCAGCGTAGCGGGAGGGGTGACAGATACGCAGTATTTT
cdr3_aa: CASSVAGGVTDTQYF
d_call: TRBD2
v_call: TRBV9
j_call: TRBJ2-3
clone_size: .

cdr3_nt: TGTGCCAGCAGCTTAGGTGATCTTGGAGAGACCCAGTACTTC
cdr3_aa: CASSLGDLGETQYF
d_call: .
v_call: TRBV7-9
j_call: TRBJ2-5
clone_size: .

cdr3_nt: TGCAGCGTGGTGACTACCATCCTATCCTACGAGCAGTACTTC
cdr3_aa: CSVVTTILSYEQYF
d_call: .
v_call: TRBV29-1
j_call: TRBJ2-7
clone_size: .

cdr3_nt: TGTGCCAGCAGTTTCGAGGGGCTAGCGGGAGCCTACGAGCAGTACTTC
cdr3_aa: CASSFEGLAGAYEQYF
d_call: TRBD2
v_call: TRBV28
j_call: TRBJ2-7
clone_size: .

cdr3_nt: TGTGCCAGCAGTGAATCTAACTATGGCTACACCTTC
cdr3_aa: CASSESNYGYTF
d_call: .
v_call: TRBV2
j_call: TRBJ1-2
clone_size: .

cdr3_nt: TGTGCCATCAGCTGGGGGGCGGAGAGGGGAGATACGCAGTATTTT
cdr3_aa: CAISWGAERGDTQYF
d_call: .
v_call: TRBV10-3
j_call: TRBJ2-3
clone_size: .

cdr3_nt: TGTGCCAGCAGTTCCGGGACAGCGACGTCCTACGAGCAGTACTTC
cdr3_aa: CASSSGTATSYEQYF
d_call: TRBD1
v_call: TRBV27
j_call: TRBJ2-7
clone_size: .

cdr3_nt: TGTGCCAGCAGCGGGACTAGCCAAGCCGGGGAGCTGTTTTTT
cdr3_aa: CASSGTSQAGELFF
d_call: TRBD2
v_call: TRBV9
j_call: TRBJ2-2
clone_size: .

cdr3_nt: TGTGCCAGCAGCTTAATTCCAGGGAGCTCCTACAATGAGCAGTTCTTC
cdr3_aa: CASSLIPGSSYNEQFF
d_call: .
v_call: TRBV7-3
j_call: TRBJ2-1
clone_size: .

cdr3_nt: TGTGCTAGCAGCTCGGGACTAGCGCCGGGAGAGACCCAGTACTTC
cdr3_aa: CASSSGLAPGETQYF
d_call: TRBD2
v_call: TRBV7-7
j_call: TRBJ2-5
clone_size: .

cdr3_nt: TGTGCCAGCAGCCCAGGGACAGGTGTCGAAGCTTTCTTT
cdr3_aa: CASSPGTGVEAFF
d_call: TRBD1
v_call: TRBV7-9
j_call: TRBJ1-1
clone_size: .

cdr3_nt: TGTGCCAGTAGTAGAGGGACACCAAATGAGCAGTTCTTC
cdr3_aa: CASSRGTPNEQFF
d_call: .
v_call: TRBV19
j_call: TRBJ2-1
clone_size: once

cdr3_nt: TGCGCCAGCAGCCAAGAAAGCCAGATGGATGAGACCCAGTACTTC
cdr3_aa: CASSQESQMDETQYF
d_call: .
v_call: TRBV4-1
j_call: TRBJ2-5
clone_size: .

cdr3_nt: TGTGCCAGCAGTTTAGCCCTCCCCGGGGAGCTGTTTTTT
cdr3_aa: CASSLALPGELFF
d_call: .
v_call: TRBV28
j_call: TRBJ2-2
clone_size: .

cdr3_nt: TGTGCCAGCAGTTACTCAAACAGCGGGGAGACCCAGTACTTC
cdr3_aa: CASSYSNSGETQYF
d_call: .
v_call: TRBV6-5
j_call: TRBJ2-5
clone_size: once

cdr3_nt: TGTGCCAGCAGCAGTGGACTAGTCTACGAGCAGTACTTC
cdr3_aa: CASSSGLVYEQYF
d_call: TRBD2
v_call: TRBV7-9
j_call: TRBJ2-7
clone_size: .

cdr3_nt: TGTGCCAGCGCAACCCGCGACGGCTACGAGCAGTACTTC
cdr3_aa: CASATRDGYEQYF
d_call: .
v_call: TRBV21-1
j_call: TRBJ2-7
clone_size: .

cdr3_nt: TGTGCCAGCAGCCCCTCATCCCCGAGGGAGACCCAGTACTTC
cdr3_aa: CASSPSSPRETQYF
d_call: .
v_call: TRBV7-9
j_call: TRBJ2-5
clone_size: .

cdr3_nt: TGTGCCAGCAGCTCGCGACAGGGGGCGCAAGAGCAGTACTTC
cdr3_aa: CASSSRQGAQEQYF
d_call: TRBD1
v_call: TRBV7-9
j_call: TRBJ2-7
clone_size: .